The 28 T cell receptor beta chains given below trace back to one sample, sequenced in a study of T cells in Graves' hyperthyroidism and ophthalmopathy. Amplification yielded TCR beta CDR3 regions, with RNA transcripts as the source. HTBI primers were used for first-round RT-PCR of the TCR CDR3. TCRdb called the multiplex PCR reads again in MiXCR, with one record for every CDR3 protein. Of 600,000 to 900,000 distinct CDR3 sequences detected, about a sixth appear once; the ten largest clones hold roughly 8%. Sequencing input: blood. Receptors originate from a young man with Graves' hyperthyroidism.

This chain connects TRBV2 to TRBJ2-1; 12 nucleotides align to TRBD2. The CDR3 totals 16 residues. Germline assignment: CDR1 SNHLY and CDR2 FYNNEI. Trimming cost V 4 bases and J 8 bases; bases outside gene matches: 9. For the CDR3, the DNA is TGTGCCAGCAGTGGGCCCGGACTAGCGGGATGGGATGAGCAGTTCTTC. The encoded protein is CASSGPGLAGWDEQFF. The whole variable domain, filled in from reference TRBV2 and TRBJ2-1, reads EPEVTQTPSHQVTQMGQEVILRCVPISNHLYFYWYRQILGQKVEFLVSFYNNEISEKSEIFDDQFSVERPDGSNFTLKIRSTKLEDSAMYFCASSGPGLAGWDEQFFGPGTRLTVL.

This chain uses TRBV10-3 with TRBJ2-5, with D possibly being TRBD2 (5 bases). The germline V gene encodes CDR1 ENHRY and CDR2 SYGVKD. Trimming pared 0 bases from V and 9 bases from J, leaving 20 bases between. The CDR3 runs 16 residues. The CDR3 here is CAISESTQAGRVAQYF. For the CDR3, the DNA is TGTGCCATCAGTGAGTCGACTCAGGCGGGTCGGGTGGCCCAGTACTTC.

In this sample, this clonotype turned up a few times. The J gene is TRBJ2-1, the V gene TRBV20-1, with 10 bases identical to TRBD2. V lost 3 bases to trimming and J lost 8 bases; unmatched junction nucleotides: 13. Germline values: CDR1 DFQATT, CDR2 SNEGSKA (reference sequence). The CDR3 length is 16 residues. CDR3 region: CSASLLTSGALDEQFF. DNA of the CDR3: TGCAGTGCTAGTCTCTTAACTAGCGGGGCCTTGGATGAGCAGTTCTTC.

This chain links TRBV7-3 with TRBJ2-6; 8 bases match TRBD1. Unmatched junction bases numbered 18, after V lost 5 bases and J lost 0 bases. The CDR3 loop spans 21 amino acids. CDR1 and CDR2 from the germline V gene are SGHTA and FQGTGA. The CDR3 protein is CASSAIRGQGGPPSGANVLTF. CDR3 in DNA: TGTGCCAGCAGCGCCATCCGCGGACAGGGAGGCCCACCCTCTGGGGCCAACGTCCTGACTTTC.

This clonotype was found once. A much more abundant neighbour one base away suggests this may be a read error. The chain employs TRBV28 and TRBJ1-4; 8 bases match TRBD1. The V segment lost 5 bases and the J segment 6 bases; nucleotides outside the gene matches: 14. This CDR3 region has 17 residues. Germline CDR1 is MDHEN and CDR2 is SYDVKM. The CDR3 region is CASSGTGGRHSDEKLFF. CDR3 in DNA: TGTGCCAGCAGTGGGACAGGAGGGAGGCATTCTGATGAAAAACTGTTTTTT. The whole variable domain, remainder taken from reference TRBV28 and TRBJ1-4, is DVKVTQSSRYLVKRTGEKVFLECVQDMDHENMFWYRQDPGLGLRLIYFSYDVKMKEKGDIPEGYSVSREKKERFSLILESASTNQTSMYLCASSGTGGRHSDEKLFFGSGTQLSVL.

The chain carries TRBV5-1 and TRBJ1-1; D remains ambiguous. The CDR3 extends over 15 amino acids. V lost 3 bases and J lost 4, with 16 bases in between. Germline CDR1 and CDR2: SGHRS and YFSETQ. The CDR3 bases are TGCGCCAGCAGCTCGCCCGGGCGCGGAGTCACTGAAGCTTTCTTT. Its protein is CASSSPGRGVTEAFF.

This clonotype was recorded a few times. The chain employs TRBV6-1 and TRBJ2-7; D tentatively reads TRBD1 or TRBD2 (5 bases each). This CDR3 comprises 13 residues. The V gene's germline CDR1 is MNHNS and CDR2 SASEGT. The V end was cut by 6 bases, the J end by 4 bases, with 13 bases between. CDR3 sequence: CASSKEDTYEQYF. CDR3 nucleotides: TGTGCCAGCAGCAAGGAGGACACTTACGAGCAGTACTTC.

As DNA, the CDR3 is TGCAGCGTGACCCGGGGACTTAACACCGGGGAGCTGTTTTTT. Encoded protein: CSVTRGLNTGELFF. The gene calls are TRBV29-1 and TRBJ2-2; TRBD2 is a possible D gene (6 bases). Trimming took 6 bases from V and 2 from J, leaving 13 bases between them. Germline CDR1 reads SQVTM; CDR2 reads ANQGSEA. This CDR3 is 14 amino acids long.

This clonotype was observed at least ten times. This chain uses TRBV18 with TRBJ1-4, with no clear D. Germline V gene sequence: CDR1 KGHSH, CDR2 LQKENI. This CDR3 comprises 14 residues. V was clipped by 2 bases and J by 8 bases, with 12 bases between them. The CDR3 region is CASSPGRAAEKLFF. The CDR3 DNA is TGTGCCAGCTCACCAGGGAGGGCAGCGGAAAAACTGTTTTTT.

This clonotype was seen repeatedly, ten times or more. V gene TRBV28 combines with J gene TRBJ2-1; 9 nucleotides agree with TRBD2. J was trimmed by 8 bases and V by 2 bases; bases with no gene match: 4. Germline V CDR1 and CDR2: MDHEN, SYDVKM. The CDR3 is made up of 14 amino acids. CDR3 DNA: TGTGCCAGCAGTTTAGAAGCGGGAGGCGATGAGCAGTTCTTC. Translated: CASSLEAGGDEQFF.

The CDR3 DNA reads TGTGCCAGCAGCCCGATCGGGCAGGGTTCCTACAATGAGCAGTTCTTC. Its protein is CASSPIGQGSYNEQFF. This sequence joins TRBV4-2 and TRBJ2-1, with D possibly matching TRBD1 (5 bases). Germline loops: CDR1 LGHNA, CDR2 YNFKEQ. CDR3 size: 16 residues. V lost 4 bases and J 1 base, leaving 14 bases between the germline ends.

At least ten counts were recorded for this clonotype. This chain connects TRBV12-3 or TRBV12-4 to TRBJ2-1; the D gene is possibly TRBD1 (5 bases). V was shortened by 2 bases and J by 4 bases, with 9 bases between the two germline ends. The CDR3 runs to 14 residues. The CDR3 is CASSLRGLYNEQFF. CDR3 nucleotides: TGTGCCAGCAGTTTAAGGGGTCTGTACAATGAGCAGTTCTTC.

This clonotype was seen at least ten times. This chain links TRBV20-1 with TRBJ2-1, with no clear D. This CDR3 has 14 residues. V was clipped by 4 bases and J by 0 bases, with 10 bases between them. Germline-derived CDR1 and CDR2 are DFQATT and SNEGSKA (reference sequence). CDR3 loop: CSATAESSYNEQFF. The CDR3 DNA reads TGCAGTGCTACCGCCGAGAGCTCCTACAATGAGCAGTTCTTC.

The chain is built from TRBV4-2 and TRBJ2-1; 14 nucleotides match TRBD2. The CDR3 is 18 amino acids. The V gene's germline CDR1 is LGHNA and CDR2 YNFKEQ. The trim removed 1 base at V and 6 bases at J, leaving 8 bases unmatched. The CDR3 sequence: CASSQAVGLAGESNEQFF. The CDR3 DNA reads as TGTGCCAGCAGCCAAGCCGTGGGACTAGCGGGAGAGAGCAATGAGCAGTTCTTC.

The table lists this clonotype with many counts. The CDR3 bases are TGTGCCAGCAGCCCCCCAGCGGGAGCAGGCAATGAGCAGTTCTTC. This translates into CASSPPAGAGNEQFF. The chain links TRBV3-1 to TRBJ2-1; 8 bases agree with TRBD2. Germline V gives CDR1 LGHDT, CDR2 YNNKEL (reference sequence). CDR3 length: 15 amino acids. Trimming at V came to 4 bases and at J to 6 bases, leaving 8 bases not matched to a gene.

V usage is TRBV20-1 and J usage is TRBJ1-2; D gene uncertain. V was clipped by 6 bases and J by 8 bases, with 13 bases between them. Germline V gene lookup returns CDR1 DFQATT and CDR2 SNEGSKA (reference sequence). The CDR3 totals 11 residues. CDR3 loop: CSAVLLWGYTF. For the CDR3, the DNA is TGCAGTGCCGTCCTTCTTTGGGGCTACACCTTC.

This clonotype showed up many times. CDR3 protein: CASSRDRRNQPQHF. In nucleotides, the CDR3 is TGTGCCAGCAGTCGCGACAGGAGAAATCAGCCCCAGCATTTT. V and J are TRBV7-8 and TRBJ1-5; D perhaps matches TRBD1 (6 bases). V lost 6 bases and J lost 4, with 13 bases in between. This CDR3 has 14 amino acids. Germline V CDR1 and CDR2: SGHVS, FQNEAQ.

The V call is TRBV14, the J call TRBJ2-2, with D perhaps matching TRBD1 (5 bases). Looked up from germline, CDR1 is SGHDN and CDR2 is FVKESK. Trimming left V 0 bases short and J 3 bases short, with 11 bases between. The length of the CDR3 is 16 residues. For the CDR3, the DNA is TGTGCCAGCAGCCAAGACGGGCCAGGGTACACCGGGGAGCTGTTTTTT. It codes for CASSQDGPGYTGELFF.

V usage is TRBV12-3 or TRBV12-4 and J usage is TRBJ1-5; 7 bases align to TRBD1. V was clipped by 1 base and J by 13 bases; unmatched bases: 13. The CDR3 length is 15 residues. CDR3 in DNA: TGTGCCAGCAGTTTAGATTTGTTAGACAGGGCCTTTCAGCATTTT. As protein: CASSLDLLDRAFQHF.

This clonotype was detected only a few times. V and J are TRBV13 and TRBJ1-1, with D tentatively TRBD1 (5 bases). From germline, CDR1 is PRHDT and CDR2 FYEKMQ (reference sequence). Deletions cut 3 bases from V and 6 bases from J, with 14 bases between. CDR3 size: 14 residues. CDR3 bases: TGTGCCAGCAGCTTCGGTGCGGGACGGGCTGAAGCTTTCTTT. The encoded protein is CASSFGAGRAEAFF.

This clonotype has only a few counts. CDR3: CASAGLVNEQFF. The DNA of the CDR3 is TGCGCCAGCGCAGGACTAGTGAATGAGCAGTTCTTC. This chain joins TRBV4-1 and TRBJ2-1, with 7 bases lining up with TRBD2. The J segment lost 7 bases and the V segment lost 8 bases, leaving 5 bases of the junction unmatched. Germline V gene data show CDR1 as MGHRA and CDR2 as YSYEKL. The CDR3 has 12 residues.

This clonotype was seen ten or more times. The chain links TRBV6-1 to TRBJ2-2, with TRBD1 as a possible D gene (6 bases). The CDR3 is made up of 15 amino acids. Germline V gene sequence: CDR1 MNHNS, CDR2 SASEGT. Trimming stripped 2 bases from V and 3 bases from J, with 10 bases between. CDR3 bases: TGTGCCAGCAGTGAATATAGGACAGACACCGGGGAGCTGTTTTTT. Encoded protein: CASSEYRTDTGELFF.

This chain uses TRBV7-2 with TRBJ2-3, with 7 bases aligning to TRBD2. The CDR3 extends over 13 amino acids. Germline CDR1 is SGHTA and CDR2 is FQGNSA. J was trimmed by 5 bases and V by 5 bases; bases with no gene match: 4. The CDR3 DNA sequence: TGTGCCAGCAGCCCAAGGACTAGAGATACGCAGTATTTT. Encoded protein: CASSPRTRDTQYF. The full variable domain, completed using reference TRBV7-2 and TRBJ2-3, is GAGVSQSPSNKVTEKGKDVELRCDPISGHTALYWYRQSLGQGLEFLIYFQGNSAPDKSGLPSDRFSAERTGGSVSTLTIQRTQQEDSAVYLCASSPRTRDTQYFGPGTRLTVL.

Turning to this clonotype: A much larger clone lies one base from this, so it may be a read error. The CDR3: CASSLGGRTGVTEALF. In nucleotides, the CDR3 is TGTGCCAGCAGCCTCGGTGGGCGGACAGGGGTCACTGAAGCTCTCTTT. The rearrangement joins TRBV7-3 to TRBJ1-1, with 9 bases lining up with TRBD1. Per the germline V gene, CDR1 is SGHTA and CDR2 is FQGTGA. This CDR3 is 16 amino acids long.

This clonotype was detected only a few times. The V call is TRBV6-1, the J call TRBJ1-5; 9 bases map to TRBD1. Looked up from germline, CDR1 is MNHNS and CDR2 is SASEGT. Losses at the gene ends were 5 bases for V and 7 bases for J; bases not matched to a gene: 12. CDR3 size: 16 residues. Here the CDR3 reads CASSPAMDRGHQPQHF. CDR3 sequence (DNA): TGTGCCAGCAGTCCGGCCATGGACAGGGGACACCAGCCCCAGCATTTT.

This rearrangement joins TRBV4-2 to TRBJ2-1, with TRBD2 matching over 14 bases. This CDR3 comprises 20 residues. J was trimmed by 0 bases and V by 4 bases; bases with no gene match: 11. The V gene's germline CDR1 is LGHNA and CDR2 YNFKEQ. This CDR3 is CASSRGRGLAGVSSYNEQFF. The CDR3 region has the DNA TGTGCCAGCAGCCGGGGGAGGGGACTAGCGGGAGTGAGCTCCTACAATGAGCAGTTCTTC.

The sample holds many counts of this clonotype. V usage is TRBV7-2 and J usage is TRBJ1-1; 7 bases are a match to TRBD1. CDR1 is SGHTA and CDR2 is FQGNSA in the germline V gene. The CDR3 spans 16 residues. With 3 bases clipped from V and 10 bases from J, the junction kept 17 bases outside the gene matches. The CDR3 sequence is CASSFLKGQAIGAAFF. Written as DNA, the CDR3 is TGTGCCAGCAGCTTCCTCAAAGGACAGGCGATAGGGGCAGCTTTCTTT.

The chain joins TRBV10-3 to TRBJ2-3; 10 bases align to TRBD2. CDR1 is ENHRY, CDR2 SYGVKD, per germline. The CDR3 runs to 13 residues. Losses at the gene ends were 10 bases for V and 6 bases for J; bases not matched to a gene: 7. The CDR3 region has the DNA TGTGCCACACAAGCGGGAGGGCCGGATACGCAGTATTTT. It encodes CATQAGGPDTQYF.